These 29 T cell receptor beta chains came from one sample sequenced in a study of regulatory T cells in long-lasting Graves disease. Building the TCR beta libraries relied on iRepertoire HTBI primers, and CDR3 regions underwent Arm-PCR. TCRdb reprocessed the multiplex PCR reads with MiXCR, giving one entry per CDR3 protein. The sample contains 650,000 to 700,000 distinct CDR3 sequences, 25% to 30% of which appear only once. Time point in this sample: persistent/refractory GD, antithyroid drugs over 5 years with positive TRAb. TCR sequences were obtained from RNA taken from PBMCs. The material was peripheral blood mononuclear cells (PBMCs), obtained when the disease was refractory, from a patient treated with antithyroid drugs. These TCRs come from a female donor with Graves disease.

The gene calls are TRBV5-1 and TRBJ2-2, with 8 positions matching TRBD1. There are 17 residues in the CDR3. Germline loops: CDR1 SGHRS, CDR2 YFSETQ. J lost 0 bases, V lost 4 bases, and 8 bases had no gene match. The CDR3: CASSPGTGFPNTGELFF. The CDR3 DNA sequence: TGCGCCAGCAGCCCCGGGACAGGTTTCCCGAACACCGGGGAGCTGTTTTTT.

This chain links TRBV6-1 with TRBJ2-7, with unresolved D. Germline lookup yields CDR1 MNHNS and CDR2 SASEGT. This CDR3 has 11 amino acids. V lost 7 bases and J lost 8, with 12 bases in between. CDR3 nucleotides: TGTGCCAGCACCGAAGCTTACCAGCAGTACTTC. This sequence encodes CASTEAYQQYF.

This sequence joins TRBV10-3 and TRBJ1-6; no definite D call. Trimming removed 10 bases from V and 9 bases from J, with 16 bases in between. This CDR3 is built from 13 residues. CDR1 ENHRY and CDR2 SYGVKD come from the germline V gene. The chain's CDR3 is CATVGREGSPLHF. The DNA for the CDR3 is TGTGCCACCGTAGGACGGGAGGGTTCACCCCTCCACTTT.

V usage is TRBV9 and J usage is TRBJ1-1; D gene uncertain. Trimming stripped 0 bases from V and 1 base from J, with 13 bases between. The CDR3 totals 16 residues. Germline CDR1 and CDR2: SGDLS and YYNGEE. The CDR3 sequence: CASSVGLGRRNTEAFF. The CDR3 DNA reads TGTGCCAGCAGCGTAGGTCTCGGGAGACGGAACACTGAAGCTTTCTTT.

This clonotype has a single count. The chain carries TRBV19 and TRBJ1-4; tentative D call: TRBD1 (6 bases). In germline, CDR1 is LNHDA, CDR2 SQIVND (reference sequence). CDR3 length: 13 residues. The V and J ends lost 6 bases and 7 bases respectively, with 12 bases between them. The CDR3 loop is CASRNQGTEKLFF. CDR3 DNA: TGTGCCAGTAGAAACCAGGGGACTGAAAAACTGTTTTTT. Variable domain in full (rest from reference TRBV19 and TRBJ1-4): DGGITQSPKYLFRKEGQNVTLSCEQNLNHDAMYWYRQDPGQGLRLIYYSQIVNDFQKGDIAEGYSVSREKKESFPLTVTSAQKNPTAFYLCASRNQGTEKLFFGSGTQLSVL.

The genes are TRBV7-9 and TRBJ2-7; D gene ambiguous. This CDR3 contains 14 residues. The V end was cut by 5 bases, the J end by 5 bases, with 16 bases between. CDR1 and CDR2 (germline): SEHNR, FQNEAQ (reference sequence). CDR3 coding DNA: TGTGCCAGCAGCGGGCCGCCAGCGTTCCACGAGCAGTACTTC. This encodes CASSGPPAFHEQYF.

The chain is built from TRBV11-3 and TRBJ1-1; tentatively, D is TRBD1 (6 bases). V dropped 0 bases and J dropped 5 bases, with 22 bases sitting between them. The length of the CDR3 is 18 residues. Per the germline V gene, CDR1 is SGHNT and CDR2 is YENEEA. The CDR3 loop reads CASSLERITARGWTEAFF. CDR3 DNA: TGTGCCAGCAGCTTAGAAAGAATTACGGCCAGGGGATGGACTGAAGCTTTCTTT. Using reference TRBV11-3 and TRBJ1-1 for the parts outside the CDR3, the full variable domain is EAGVVQSPRYKIIEKKQPVAFWCNPISGHNTLYWYLQNLGQGPELLIRYENEEAVDDSQLPKDRFSAERLKGVDSTLKIQPAELGDSAVYLCASSLERITARGWTEAFFGQGTRLTVV.

The sample holds many counts of this clonotype. The gene calls are TRBV28 and TRBJ1-1; D not certain. The V end lost 6 bases, the J end lost 6 bases, and 8 bases lay between the germline ends. Per germline, CDR1 MDHEN and CDR2 SYDVKM. The CDR3 loop spans 11 amino acids. In DNA, the CDR3 is TGTGCCAGCAGCCCCCAAGCTGAAGCTTTCTTT. Protein product: CASSPQAEAFF.

There are a few counts of this clonotype. The genes are TRBV6-2 or TRBV6-3 and TRBJ1-1; unclear D gene. V was clipped by 7 bases and J by 1 base, with 16 bases between them. Germline assignment: CDR1 MNHEY and CDR2 SVGEGT. The CDR3 covers 15 residues. The CDR3 is CASTLGGVGNTEAFF. The CDR3 region has the DNA TGTGCCAGCACTCTAGGCGGGGTGGGGAACACTGAAGCTTTCTTT.

V is TRBV6-2 or TRBV6-3 and J is TRBJ1-2, with D perhaps matching TRBD1 (6 bases). The CDR3 loop spans 17 amino acids. V shed 2 bases and J shed 3 bases, with 19 bases lying between them. Germline CDR1 and CDR2: MNHEY and SVGEGT. The CDR3 protein is CASSYLLVGGSHYGYTF. CDR3 nucleotides: TGTGCCAGCAGTTACCTGCTTGTCGGGGGCAGTCACTATGGCTACACCTTC.

This clonotype has only one observation. The chain employs TRBV11-2 and TRBJ2-5; 12 nucleotides match TRBD2. V dropped 3 bases and J dropped 3; count of bases not matched to a gene: 14. CDR3 size: 19 residues. Germline V gene lookup returns CDR1 SGHAT and CDR2 FQNNGV. The CDR3 DNA is TGTGCCAGCAGCTTCAAGCCGGGACTAGCGGGTTTACTTGAAGAGACCCAGTACTTC. Amino acids: CASSFKPGLAGLLEETQYF.

The chain carries TRBV20-1 and TRBJ1-5; D is perhaps TRBD1 (6 bases). Trimming stripped 3 bases from V and 5 bases from J, with 14 bases between. Germline CDR1 DFQATT, CDR2 SNEGSKA (reference sequence). The CDR3 has 14 amino acids. The CDR3 spells CSARDSGSYQPQHF. In nucleotides, the CDR3 is TGCAGTGCTAGGGACAGCGGGAGTTATCAGCCCCAGCATTTT.

Concerning this clonotype: One junction end disagrees with the germline gene, perhaps due to a read error. The chain's CDR3 is CASSPRSGSGNTIYF. CDR3 DNA sequence: TGTGCCAGCTCTCCACGGTCCGGCTCTGGAAACACCATATATTTT. V is TRBV18 and J is TRBJ1-3; D call uncertain. This CDR3 has 15 amino acids. Germline V CDR1 and CDR2: KGHSH, LQKENI.

The table lists this clonotype with a few counts. The chain links TRBV4-1 to TRBJ1-2, with D maybe TRBD1 (6 bases). Germline lookup yields CDR1 MGHRA and CDR2 YSYEKL. Deletions cut 4 bases from V and 6 bases from J, with 21 bases between. CDR3 length: 16 residues. The chain's CDR3 is CASSPRRGGGVDGYTF. The CDR3 DNA is TGCGCCAGCAGCCCCCGTCGGGGGGGGGGCGTCGATGGCTACACCTTC.

The chain couples TRBV9 to TRBJ2-5; TRBD2 aligns across 9 bases. Trimming took 2 bases from V and 2 from J; bases not matched to a gene: 4. CDR1 SGDLS and CDR2 YYNGEE come from the germline V gene. CDR3 length: 15 amino acids. The CDR3 sequence: CASSVGLADQETQYF. For the CDR3, the DNA is TGTGCCAGCAGCGTGGGACTAGCAGATCAAGAGACCCAGTACTTC.

This clonotype occurred once. This chain links TRBV10-3 with TRBJ1-4; possibly TRBD1 for D (6 bases). CDR1 and CDR2 (germline): ENHRY, SYGVKD. The CDR3 loop spans 15 amino acids. V shed 10 bases and J shed 7 bases, with 22 bases lying between them. DNA for the CDR3: TGTGCCACCAAGCCCCCAGGGCAGGGGTTTGAAAAACTGTTTTTT. Amino acid sequence: CATKPPGQGFEKLFF.

This clonotype was observed a handful of times. The rearrangement uses TRBV2 and TRBJ2-2; D gene uncertain. There are 12 residues in the CDR3. V gave up 6 bases and J gave up 6 bases, with 8 bases separating them. Germline CDR1 reads SNHLY; CDR2 reads FYNNEI. The CDR3 nucleotides are TGTGCCAGCAGGGTAGTGGCCGGGGAGCTGTTTTTT. Amino acid sequence: CASRVVAGELFF.

A note on this clonotype: The junction differs from germline at one of its ends, possibly a read error. The gene calls are TRBV20-1 and TRBJ2-2; 11 bases match TRBD2. Germline CDR1 and CDR2: DFQATT and SNEGSKA (reference sequence). This CDR3 is 14 amino acids long. CDR3 sequence: CSAIAGGRGRELFF. The CDR3 coding sequence is TGCAGTGCCATAGCGGGAGGGCGAGGGAGGGAGCTGTTCTTT.

The chain recombines TRBV30 with TRBJ2-7, with D unresolved. Germline CDR1 and CDR2: GTSNPN and SVGIG (reference sequence). Trimming stripped 2 bases from V and 5 bases from J, with 7 bases between. This CDR3 is built from 11 residues. CDR3 loop: CAWSLGNEQYF. In DNA form, the CDR3 reads TGTGCCTGGAGTTTGGGCAACGAGCAGTACTTC.

This clonotype was seen ten or more times. The rearrangement links TRBV28 to TRBJ1-1; 7 nucleotides align to TRBD1. With V trimmed by 8 bases and J by 3 bases, 15 bases remained unmatched. Germline loops: CDR1 MDHEN, CDR2 SYDVKM. The CDR3 is made up of 16 amino acids. CDR3 nucleotide sequence: TGTGCCAGCCCCCCGACCTTCACAGGGGAGGACACTGAAGCTTTCTTT. It is translated as CASPPTFTGEDTEAFF.

This clonotype was picked up a small number of times. The chain couples TRBV6-9 to TRBJ2-7; D unclear. This CDR3 comprises 14 residues. Germline CDR1 is MNHGY and CDR2 is SVAAGI. Trimming took 2 bases from V and 0 from J, leaving 8 bases between them. CDR3 DNA: TGTGCCAGCAGTTATAGACGCTCCTCCTACGAGCAGTACTTC. Its translation: CASSYRRSSYEQYF.

The rearrangement links TRBV20-1 to TRBJ1-1; D remains ambiguous. V was trimmed by 3 bases and J by 3 bases, leaving 11 bases between them. From germline, CDR1 is DFQATT and CDR2 SNEGSKA (reference sequence). The CDR3 is 13 amino acids. The DNA for the CDR3 is TGCAGTGCTAGCTTCGCGGAGGACACTGAAGCTTTCTTT. It translates to CSASFAEDTEAFF.

This clonotype appeared many times. J is TRBJ2-5 and V is TRBV6-1; D is unclear. V lost 5 bases to trimming and J lost 5 bases, with 12 bases between them. The CDR3 is 13 amino acids. Germline assignment: CDR1 MNHNS and CDR2 SASEGT. Here the CDR3 reads CASSQPVGETQYF. The CDR3, as DNA: TGTGCCAGCAGTCAACCGGTGGGGGAGACCCAGTACTTC.

This clonotype appeared a few times. The chain uses TRBV10-3 and TRBJ1-2; no reliable D call. Germline values: CDR1 ENHRY, CDR2 SYGVKD. V was clipped by 0 bases and J by 8 bases, with 7 bases between them. The CDR3 covers 12 residues. The CDR3: CAISESAMGYTF. The DNA for the CDR3 is TGTGCCATCAGTGAGTCCGCCATGGGCTACACCTTC.

The table lists this clonotype with many counts. The genes are TRBV28 and TRBJ1-1, with D possibly matching TRBD1 (5 bases). Trimming took off 6 bases at V and 6 bases at J, with 17 bases between the two ends. CDR1 is MDHEN and CDR2 is SYDVKM in the germline V gene. The CDR3 extends over 14 amino acids. In nucleotides, the CDR3 is TGTGCCAGCAGAACACTTCAGGGTCGCGCTGAAGCTTTCTTT. This sequence encodes CASRTLQGRAEAFF.

This clonotype was seen a few times. The chain is built from TRBV20-1 and TRBJ1-6, with D tentatively TRBD1 (5 bases). From germline, CDR1 is DFQATT and CDR2 SNEGSKA (reference sequence). The length of the CDR3 is 14 residues. The ends were cut back, 5 bases at V and 10 bases at J, with 18 bases in the middle. CDR3 loop: CSARTGRTRSPLHF. The CDR3 region has the DNA TGCAGTGCTCGAACGGGACGGACTAGGTCACCCCTCCACTTT.

The chain combines TRBV27 with TRBJ2-1; weak D call: TRBD2 (6 bases). In germline, CDR1 is MNHEY, CDR2 SMNVEV (reference sequence). Between the trimmed V and J ends, which lost 3 bases and 0 bases, there was a span of 12 bases. CDR3 length: 16 residues. In nucleotides, the CDR3 is TGTGCCAGCAGTTTCTATAGCGGCACCTCCTACAATGAGCAGTTCTTC. Translation: CASSFYSGTSYNEQFF.

This clonotype was seen only a few times. The J gene is TRBJ2-7, the V gene TRBV20-1; 7 positions match TRBD2. Germline lookup yields CDR1 DFQATT and CDR2 SNEGSKA (reference sequence). The length of the CDR3 is 14 residues. V was pared by 3 bases and J by 7 bases, with 12 bases of the junction left unmatched. The CDR3 coding sequence is TGCAGTGCTAGGGGTCGCGGGAGAGCCGGTGAGCAGTACTTC. It translates to CSARGRGRAGEQYF.

The CDR3 sequence is CASSQDTGNTEAFF. CDR3 in DNA: TGCGCCAGCAGCCAAGATACAGGGAACACTGAAGCTTTCTTT. The chain joins TRBV4-1 to TRBJ1-1; possible D gene TRBD1, 5 bases. Germline V gene lookup returns CDR1 MGHRA and CDR2 YSYEKL. The CDR3 runs to 14 residues. Trimming took 0 bases from V and 1 from J, leaving 6 bases between them.